What follows are 14 T cell receptor beta chains derived from one specimen sequenced in a study of monozygotic twins with inflammatory bowel disease. TCRdb reprocessed the 5' RACE reads; each CDR3 protein has one entry and no DNA is given. The sample's table shows approximately 110,000 distinct CDR3 sequences. Input material: blood. These receptors all come from a human donor with ulcerative colitis or Crohn's disease, or a healthy co-twin of an affected twin (not recorded which).

The rearrangement joins TRBV12-3 or TRBV12-4 to TRBJ1-5. The CDR3 length is 11 residues. The CDR3 spells CASSWGQAQHF.

The rearrangement uses TRBV18 and TRBJ2-1; with no DNA, the TCRdb D assignment of TRBD2 cannot be verified. Germline-derived CDR1 and CDR2 are KGHSH and LQKENI. The CDR3 totals 14 residues. The CDR3 protein is CASSPPQGPDEQFF.

The V call is TRBV7-2, the J call TRBJ2-5; TCRdb lists TRBD2, though no DNA is available to test this call. Germline-derived CDR1 and CDR2 are SGHTA and FQGNSA. CDR3 size: 15 residues. The CDR3 spells CASSLAGLVYETQYF.

The chain has TRBV6-6 and TRBJ2-5; as DNA is missing, the TRBD1 call by TCRdb cannot be tested. The CDR3 consists of 13 residues. The V gene's germline CDR1 is MNHNY and CDR2 SVGAGI (reference sequence). CDR3 protein: CASSTSGGATQYF.

The rearrangement joins TRBV18 to TRBJ1-5. There are 13 residues in the CDR3. From germline, CDR1 is KGHSH and CDR2 LQKENI. CDR3 sequence reads: CASSRGSNQPQHF.

The chain carries TRBV5-5 and TRBJ2-7; the D call from TCRdb, TRBD2, cannot be confirmed without DNA. This CDR3 region has 15 residues. The germline V gene has CDR1 SGHKS and CDR2 YYEKEE (reference sequence). CDR3 residues: CASSLVGRPVYEQYF.

This chain uses TRBV14 with TRBJ1-1. Germline CDR1 SGHDN, CDR2 FVKESK. The CDR3 loop spans 16 amino acids. The CDR3 protein is CASSRGFRFMNTEAFF. Full variable domain (remainder filled in from reference TRBV14 and TRBJ1-1): EAGVTQFPSHSVIEKGQTVTLRCDPISGHDNLYWYRRVMGKEIKFLLHFVKESKQDESGMPNNRFLAERTGGTYSTLKVQPAELEDSGVYFCASSRGFRFMNTEAFFGQGTRLTVV.

This chain connects TRBV4-1 to TRBJ1-3; TCRdb's D call of TRBD1 is untestable without DNA. The CDR3 is 19 amino acids. CDR1 and CDR2 from the germline V gene are MGHRA and YSYEKL. The CDR3 loop is CASSQPNRGLARSGNTIYF.

The chain links TRBV6-1 to TRBJ1-1. Per germline, CDR1 MNHNS and CDR2 SASEGT. This CDR3 has 15 residues. The CDR3 loop reads CASTLSTAMNTEAFF.

The chain combines TRBV28 with TRBJ1-5; TCRdb calls TRBD1, which cannot be checked without DNA. The CDR3 runs 13 residues. From germline, CDR1 is MDHEN and CDR2 SYDVKM. The CDR3 sequence is CASKLGGIQPQHF.

The rearrangement joins TRBV5-1 to TRBJ2-7; TCRdb indicates TRBD1, and absent DNA this call remains unverified. There are 16 residues in the CDR3. The germline gives CDR1 SGHRS, CDR2 YFSETQ. CDR3 sequence reads: CASSRVEGTGTYEQYF.

V usage is TRBV4-2 and J usage is TRBJ2-7; TCRdb selects TRBD1, and the lack of DNA leaves this call unchecked. Germline V gene lookup returns CDR1 LGHNA and CDR2 YNFKEQ. This CDR3 spans 16 amino acids. The CDR3 here is CASSQEPGQGTYEQYF.

The CDR3 reads CSAGGGPREETQYF. The chain uses TRBV20-1 and TRBJ2-5; absent DNA, TCRdb's TRBD2 call cannot be checked. The germline V gene has CDR1 DFQATT and CDR2 SNEGSKA (reference sequence). This CDR3 comprises 14 residues.

The chain couples TRBV7-2 to TRBJ2-7. The CDR3 runs 14 residues. Germline CDR1 is SGHTA and CDR2 is FQGNSA. CDR3: CASSVSLSSYEQYF.